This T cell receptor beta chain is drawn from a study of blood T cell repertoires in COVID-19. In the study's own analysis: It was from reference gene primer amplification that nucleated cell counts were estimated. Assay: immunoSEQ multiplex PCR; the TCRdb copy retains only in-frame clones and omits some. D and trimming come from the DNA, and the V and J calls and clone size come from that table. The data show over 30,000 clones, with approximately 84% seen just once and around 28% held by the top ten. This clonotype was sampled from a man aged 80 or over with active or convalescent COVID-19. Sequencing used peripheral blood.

CDR3 protein: CASSPSGTDNQPQHF. DNA of the CDR3: TGTGCCAGCAGCCCATCCGGGACAGATAATCAGCCCCAGCATTTT. The chain is built from TRBV6-6 and TRBJ1-5, with TRBD1 matching over 7 bases. Germline CDR1 is MNHNY and CDR2 is SVGAGI (reference sequence). With V trimmed by 6 bases and J by 4 bases, 9 bases remained unmatched. This CDR3 has 15 residues.